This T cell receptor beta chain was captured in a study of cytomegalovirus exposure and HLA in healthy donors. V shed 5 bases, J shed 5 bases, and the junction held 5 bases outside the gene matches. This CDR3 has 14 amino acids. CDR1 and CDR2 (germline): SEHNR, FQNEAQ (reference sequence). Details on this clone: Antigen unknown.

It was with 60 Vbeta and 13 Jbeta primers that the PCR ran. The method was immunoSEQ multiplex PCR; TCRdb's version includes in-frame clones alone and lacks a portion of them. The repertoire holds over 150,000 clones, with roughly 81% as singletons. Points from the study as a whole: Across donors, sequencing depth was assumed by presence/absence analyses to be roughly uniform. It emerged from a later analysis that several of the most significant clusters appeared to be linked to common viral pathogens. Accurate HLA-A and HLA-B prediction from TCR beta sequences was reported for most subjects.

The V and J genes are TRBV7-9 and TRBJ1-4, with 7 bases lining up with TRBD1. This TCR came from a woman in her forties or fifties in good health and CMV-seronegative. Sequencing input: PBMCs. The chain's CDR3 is CASSITGDNEKLFF. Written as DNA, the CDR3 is TGTGCCAGCAGCATTACAGGGGACAATGAAAAACTGTTTTTT.